This T cell receptor (beta chain) was sequenced for a study of CD8 T cells in Susac syndrome. Peripheral blood CD8+ and CD4+ T cells were profiled by TCR beta sequencing. After extraction with the RNeasy kit, about 0.5 to 1 ug of the RNA was reverse transcribed using random hexamers. TCRdb re-called the immunoSEQ multiplex PCR reads with MiXCR, one entry per CDR3 protein. This table has around 200,000 distinct CDR3 sequences, approximately 95% appearing once. Sequencing was performed on CD4+ T cells from PBMCs. The sequence derives from a human donor with multiple sclerosis.

In nucleotides, the CDR3 is TGTGCCAGCAGCGTAGGGCCAGGGCCTATCGGTAATGAAAAACTGTTTTTT. Translating gives CASSVGPGPIGNEKLFF. The V and J genes are TRBV9 and TRBJ1-4; D might be TRBD1 (5 bases). The CDR3 has 17 residues. CDR1 and CDR2 (germline): SGDLS, YYNGEE. Trimming took off 0 bases at V and 4 bases at J, with 16 bases between the two ends.